This T cell receptor (beta chain) was sequenced for a study of blood T cells in healthy people across ages. General observations from the study: Donor CMV status was unknown, possibly confounding expanded clonotype changes. PBMCs that were unsorted prevented a conclusive naive versus antigen-experienced comparison.

Combining a sample-barcoded 5' primer with a J-beta primer mix, a second PCR ran for roughly 7 to 12 cycles. TCRdb re-derived calls from the 5' RACE reads in MiXCR, one entry per CDR3 protein. The table shows 550,000 to 800,000 distinct CDR3 sequences, with roughly 21% occurring only once. Samples each had at least 5.5 micrograms of total RNA extracted. As regards this clonotype: Antigen unknown.

CDR3 length equals 15 residues. From germline, CDR1 is SQVTM and CDR2 ANQGSEA. V was clipped by 7 bases and J by 1 base, with 18 bases between them. The receptor was isolated from a man between 65 and 79 years old in good health. The material sequenced was blood. V and J are TRBV29-1 and TRBJ2-3; D may be TRBD1 (6 bases). The CDR3 spells CSGAAARGGTDTQYF. CDR3 in DNA: TGCAGCGGTGCAGCGGCCAGGGGCGGCACAGATACGCAGTATTTT.